This T cell receptor beta chain originates from a study of T-cell reconstitution after alpha-beta-depleted transplantation in children (dated by TCRdb to 2016 to 2018). About the full investigation: T-cell immune reconstitution after TCRalphabeta/CD19-depleted allogeneic hematopoietic cell transplantation in children was quantitatively tracked in the study by means of TCR repertoire profiling.

The treatment or condition label, read with the paper, signifies: allogeneic hematopoietic cell transplantation with graft depleted of TCRalphabeta T cells and CD19 B cells. The transplant recipients were children given TCRalphabeta/CD19-depleted allogeneic hematopoietic cell grafts. For CDR1 and CDR2, the germline V gene (reference sequence) lists SEHNR and FQNEAQ. The CDR3 starts with the cysteine, ends with the phenylalanine, and has 14 residues. Only the CDR3 part of the read is kept: 42 bases, read in frame from the first base. For this chain, trimming is 4 bases at the V end and 6 bases at the J end, and the number of junction bases without a gene match is 5. This clonotype has at least ten counts. Its recognized antigen is unknown. Base qualities are missing; no much larger clone stands one base away. The paper's findings and limits, for the study overall: Apparently early alphabetaT-cell count recovery about two months after transplant reportedly relied on only several hundred rapidly expanded clones derived from non-depleted graft cells. The high TCRbeta diversity at day 60 in some patients was ascribed to recipient T cells and intrathymic progenitors that had survived conditioning. Over subsequent months, a decline in hyperexpanded clone frequencies was noted, and after one year, T-cell counts and TCRbeta diversity were mostly ascribed to newly produced T cells.

Preparation of the library involved PCR. Sequencing relied on an Illumina HiSeq 2500. TCR libraries were prepared with molecular barcoding, using unique molecular identifiers to normalize TCRbeta repertoire quantification. The raw public data were reprocessed by TCRdb itself: fastp quality trimming at Q25, MiXCR clonotype calling, in-frame beta chains only. Every distinct CDR3 protein forms one entry, paired with its most common genes and DNA. Counted in this sample were roughly 300,000 distinct CDR3 sequences; around a tenth of them appeared once. Jointly, the top ten make up about 25% of the sample.

This sequence uses TRBV7-9 and TRBJ2-1; 8 middle bases align to TRBD2. The origin of this receptor is a male patient between 2 and 15 years old who had a stem cell transplant for chronic granulomatous disease, so the T cells may come from the graft donor. The sequences come from peripheral blood, collected 180 days after TCRalphabeta/CD19-depleted stem cell transplant. The CDR3 in this case is CASSSGTSFNEQFF. The nucleotide sequence reads TGTGCCAGCAGCTCCGGGACTAGTTTCAATGAGCAGTTCTTC.